This T cell receptor (beta chain) was documented in a study of T cells in localized non-small cell lung cancer. The table lists this clone with a count of one. Clones were sequenced by immunoSEQ multiplex PCR, and TCRdb holds only the in-frame ones, with some missing. The sample holds some 55,000 clones, about 85% seen once. The V and J ends lost 5 bases and 0 bases respectively, with 14 bases between them. The CDR3 contains 16 residues. Germline lookup yields CDR1 SNHLY and CDR2 FYNNEI. The chain carries TRBV2 and TRBJ2-1; maybe TRBD2 (5 bases). The input for sequencing was peripheral blood, taken before any cancer treatment. The clonotype comes from a female donor of 60 years or more with stage II squamous cell lung carcinoma. CDR3 sequence reads: CASSLDFSSSYNEQFF. Here the CDR3 DNA reads TGTGCCAGCAGTCTGGACTTCTCGAGCTCCTACAATGAGCAGTTCTTC.